One and the same sample provided the 10 T cell receptor beta chains below, sequenced in a study of monozygotic twins with inflammatory bowel disease. Using the 5' RACE reads, TCRdb records one entry per CDR3 protein without DNA. In total, the table holds about 300,000 distinct CDR3 sequences. The sample comprised blood. These receptors came from a human donor with ulcerative colitis or Crohn's disease, or a healthy co-twin of an affected twin (not recorded which).

The chain joins TRBV7-9 to TRBJ2-3; TCRdb's D gene call, TRBD1, goes unchecked for lack of DNA. The length of the CDR3 is 15 residues. Germline V gene lookup returns CDR1 SEHNR and CDR2 FQNEAQ (reference sequence). The CDR3 spells CASSLVGGTTDTQYF.

The rearrangement uses TRBV20-1 and TRBJ2-1; TCRdb reports TRBD1, a call that lacks DNA to check it against. CDR1 and CDR2 (germline): DFQATT, SNEGSKA (reference sequence). This CDR3 spans 14 amino acids. The CDR3: CSASPGRIGNEQFF.

The chain couples TRBV5-4 to TRBJ2-1. Germline V gene lookup returns CDR1 SGHNT and CDR2 YYREEE (reference sequence). The CDR3 is 17 amino acids. The CDR3 loop reads CASSLGQGSSSYNEQFF.

Here the CDR3 reads CASSIGGLEAFF. The chain uses TRBV19 and TRBJ1-1. The CDR3 sequence is 12 residues long. Germline CDR1 is LNHDA and CDR2 is SQIVND (reference sequence).

This chain's CDR3 is CSVMQGERDTDTQYF. The chain links TRBV29-1 to TRBJ2-3; the D call of TRBD1 rests on TCRdb alone, since no DNA is present to check it. The CDR3 has 15 residues. Germline V gene sequence: CDR1 SQVTM, CDR2 ANQGSEA.

This chain uses TRBV6-2 or TRBV6-3 with TRBJ1-5. The CDR3 runs to 15 residues. Germline CDR1 MNHEY, CDR2 SVGEGT. The CDR3 loop is CASSQRGFAGQPQHF.

This chain connects TRBV24-1 to TRBJ2-3; TCRdb's D call of TRBD2 is untestable without DNA. CDR3 length: 15 amino acids. CDR1 and CDR2 (germline): KGHDR, SFDVKD. CDR3 region: CATRGRRSSTDTQYF.

The chain joins TRBV12-3 or TRBV12-4 to TRBJ1-5; TCRdb indicates TRBD1, and absent DNA this call remains unverified. The CDR3 has 15 residues. CDR3 in amino acids: CASRASGASNQPQHF.

The V and J genes are TRBV20-1 and TRBJ1-5; no DNA is available, so the TRBD1 call from TCRdb remains unchecked. Germline values: CDR1 DFQATT, CDR2 SNEGSKA (reference sequence). This CDR3 comprises 12 residues. CDR3 residues: CSPAGGGQPQHF.

CDR3 amino acids: CATSRALGTRLHAAKSYEQYF. V is TRBV15 and J is TRBJ2-7; TCRdb's assignment of TRBD2 cannot be checked, as there is no DNA. From germline, CDR1 is LNHNV and CDR2 YYDKDF (reference sequence). The length of the CDR3 is 21 residues.